These 6 T cell receptor beta chains were sequenced from one sample in a study of blood T cell repertoires in COVID-19. The repertoire was sequenced with immunoSEQ multiplex PCR; TCRdb's copy has only in-frame clones and lacks some. In the table there are about 120,000 clones, about 74% of which are singletons. Sample: peripheral blood. These receptors were collected from a man between 65 and 80 years old with acute or convalescent COVID-19.

The chain is built from TRBV5-1 and TRBJ2-1; 7 bases map to TRBD1. The CDR3 length is 15 residues. J gave up 9 bases and V 0 bases, and 9 bases lay outside the gene matches. Per germline, CDR1 SGHRS and CDR2 YFSETQ. This CDR3 is CASSLEGAGFGEQFF. CDR3 DNA sequence: TGCGCCAGCAGCTTGGAGGGGGCAGGCTTCGGTGAGCAGTTCTTC.

V usage is TRBV20-1 and J usage is TRBJ1-1; D is unresolved. In germline, CDR1 is DFQATT, CDR2 SNEGSKA (reference sequence). The CDR3 spans 13 residues. V was trimmed by 3 bases and J by 1 base, leaving 9 bases between them. The CDR3 nucleotides read TGCAGTGCTAGTTGGCGGGGGAACACTGAAGCTTTCTTT. It is translated as CSASWRGNTEAFF.

This chain links TRBV12-3 or TRBV12-4 with TRBJ1-1; D is possibly TRBD1 (6 bases). Trimming stripped 6 bases from V and 2 bases from J, with 10 bases between. This CDR3 contains 13 residues. CDR3 in amino acids: CASRQQGNTEAFF. The CDR3 bases are TGTGCCAGCAGACAACAGGGCAACACTGAAGCTTTCTTT.

The chain links TRBV28 to TRBJ2-7; 8 bases are shared with TRBD1. Trimming took 8 bases from V and 3 from J; bases not matched to a gene: 9. The germline CDR1 and CDR2 sequences are MDHEN and SYDVKM. This CDR3 is 14 amino acids long. The DNA of the CDR3 is TGTGCCAGCGCGACACAGGGGGGAGTCTACGAGCAGTACTTC. It yields the protein CASATQGGVYEQYF. The whole variable domain, filled in from reference TRBV28 and TRBJ2-7, reads DVKVTQSSRYLVKRTGEKVFLECVQDMDHENMFWYRQDPGLGLRLIYFSYDVKMKEKGDIPEGYSVSREKKERFSLILESASTNQTSMYLCASATQGGVYEQYFGPGTRLTVT.

V is TRBV5-1 and J is TRBJ1-4; D ambiguous. This CDR3 comprises 15 residues. The germline CDR1 and CDR2 sequences are SGHRS and YFSETQ. V was trimmed by 3 bases and J by 4 bases, leaving 13 bases between them. The CDR3 coding sequence is TGCGCCAGCAGCTATGACGTAGCATATAATGAAAAACTGTTTTTT. This translates into CASSYDVAYNEKLFF.

Written as DNA, the CDR3 is TGTGCCAGCAGCCTTAGGGCAGGGGAACGGGAAAAACTGTTTTTT. Amino acids: CASSLRAGEREKLFF. The chain links TRBV9 to TRBJ1-4, with D perhaps matching TRBD1 (6 bases). Germline V gene data show CDR1 as SGDLS and CDR2 as YYNGEE. V was trimmed by 4 bases and J by 8 bases, leaving 18 bases between them. The CDR3 runs to 15 residues.